The rows below give T cell receptor beta chains drawn from one sample of a study of T cell responses to AZD1222 COVID-19 vaccine. Produced via immunoSEQ multiplex PCR; TCRdb's table is partial and in-frame only. The data contain about 83,000 clones, around 88% of them singletons. Sequenced material: peripheral blood, taken on day 0 of AZD1222 vaccination. All receptors derive from an adult in good health. CDR3s include the opening cysteine and the closing phenylalanine or tryptophan.

15	TRBV19	TRBJ1-1	CASSISGGQNTEAFF
14	TRBV6-1	TRBJ1-4	CASSEVKLAIPEGF
15	TRBV28	TRBJ2-7	CASIVAGVPSYEQYF
14	TRBV7-2	TRBJ1-1	CASSSTGTSTEAFF
15	TRBV4-2	TRBJ1-2	CASSQDKDTAYGYTF
15	TRBV6-5	TRBJ1-2	CASSPGQRQGRGYTF
16	TRBV7-2	TRBJ2-3	CASSFERGGTTDTQYF
15	TRBV28	TRBJ2-4	CASTPHNRVSDIQYF
15	TRBV5-4	TRBJ1-3	CASSLPGHSGNTIYF
16	TRBV2	TRBJ2-1	CASNLVAGGRSNEQFF
15	TRBV5-1	TRBJ2-3	CASMAQAGGPDTQYF
14	TRBV5-4	TRBJ1-4	CASSLWQGEEKLFF
15	TRBV19	TRBJ1-2	CASSIAWTGRYGYTF
13	TRBV7-3	TRBJ1-1	CASSTGGNTEAFF
14	TRBV5-1	TRBJ1-3	CASSTGTAGNTIYF
11	TRBV10-1	TRBJ2-1	CASSEHNEQFF
16	TRBV4-3	TRBJ2-1	CASSHELAGVRNEQFF
16	TRBV3-1/TRBV3-2	TRBJ1-1	CASSPRGTGQNTEAFF
14	TRBV23-1	TRBJ2-5	CASSQELQQETQYF
14	TRBV6-5	TRBJ1-1	CASSTTGGARLAFF
15	TRBV28	TRBJ2-7	CASSLSQGRIYEQYF
15	TRBV3-1/TRBV3-2	TRBJ2-1	CASSPTSGGYNEQFF
16	TRBV7-9	TRBJ2-3	CASSLMWRGATDTQYF
13	TRBV5-4	TRBJ1-2	CASSNQGAEGYTF
15	TRBV18	TRBJ1-6	CASSPPGQGNSPLHF
15	TRBV9	TRBJ2-7	CASSPRAGFSSEQYF
17	TRBV6-2/TRBV6-3	TRBJ1-4	CASSYHSEVGTGEKLFF
15	TRBV7-8	TRBJ1-1	CASIKDRASRTEAFF
13	TRBV12-5	TRBJ1-5	CASGQEADQPQHF
16	TRBV7-3	TRBJ1-1	CASSSSGWGLRTEAFF
15	TRBV7-3	TRBJ2-1	CASSVGAGEYNEQFF
17	TRBV18	TRBJ2-7	CASSPITSGLGGYEQYF
17	TRBV6-2/TRBV6-3	TRBJ2-1	CASSLLAGAILGSEQFF
14	TRBV29-1	TRBJ2-7	CSAQGDRSSYEQYF
15	TRBV2	TRBJ2-1	CASVLGLAGYNEQFF
15	TRBV29-1	TRBJ2-1	CSVDGFLGGNNEQFF
15	TRBV5-1	TRBJ1-3	CASSLEAASGNTIYF
15	TRBV19	TRBJ2-7	CASSIRDTLSYEQYF
12	TRBV14	TRBJ2-7	CASSQAAYEQYF
18	TRBV3-1/TRBV3-2	TRBJ1-1	CASSGYRVLEWSNTEAFF
13	TRBV2	TRBJ1-2	CAIRRGGVFGYTF
11	TRBV10-2	TRBJ1-2	CASNGGYGYTF